This T cell receptor beta chain was identified in a study of blood T cell repertoires in COVID-19. Study overall: Samples taken during acute and convalescent COVID-19 were collected in the United States, Italy and Spain. T cells, B-cell-depleted T cells, or PBMCs provided the cDNA or gDNA that served as material.

J was trimmed by 6 bases and V by 6 bases; bases with no gene match: 6. This CDR3 region has 14 residues. CDR1 and CDR2 (germline): LNHNV, YYDKDF (reference sequence). Authors' data handling: Researchers report that nucleated cell counts were estimated from reference gene primer amplification. Measured with immunoSEQ multiplex PCR; TCRdb has only the in-frame clones, and not every one. V and J calls and clone size follow that table, whereas D and trimming were derived from the DNA. The repertoire holds about 210,000 clones, approximately 84% seen once, with approximately 8% in the top ten. The gene calls are TRBV15 and TRBJ2-1; 9 bases align to TRBD2. Sequenced material: peripheral blood. The receptor comes from a woman between 45 and 60 years old with active or convalescent COVID-19. The CDR3 region is CATRSGLASNEQFF. The DNA for the CDR3 is TGTGCCACCAGATCGGGACTAGCATCCAATGAGCAGTTCTTC.